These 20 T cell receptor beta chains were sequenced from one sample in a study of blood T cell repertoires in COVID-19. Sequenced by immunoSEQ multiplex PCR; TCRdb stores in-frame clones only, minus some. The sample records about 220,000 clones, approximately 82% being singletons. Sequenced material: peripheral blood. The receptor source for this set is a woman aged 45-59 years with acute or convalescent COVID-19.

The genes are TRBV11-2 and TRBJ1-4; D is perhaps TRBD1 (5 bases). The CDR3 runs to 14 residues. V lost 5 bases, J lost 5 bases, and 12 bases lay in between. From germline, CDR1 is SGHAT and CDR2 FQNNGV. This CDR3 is CASSRGISNEKLFF. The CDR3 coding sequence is TGTGCCAGCAGCAGGGGAATTTCGAATGAAAAACTGTTTTTT.

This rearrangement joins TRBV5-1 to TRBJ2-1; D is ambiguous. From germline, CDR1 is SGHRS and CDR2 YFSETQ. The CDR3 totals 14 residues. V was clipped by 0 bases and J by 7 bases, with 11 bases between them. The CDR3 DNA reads TGCGCCAGCAGCTTGGACTACATAACGAATGAGCAGTTCTTC. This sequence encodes CASSLDYITNEQFF.

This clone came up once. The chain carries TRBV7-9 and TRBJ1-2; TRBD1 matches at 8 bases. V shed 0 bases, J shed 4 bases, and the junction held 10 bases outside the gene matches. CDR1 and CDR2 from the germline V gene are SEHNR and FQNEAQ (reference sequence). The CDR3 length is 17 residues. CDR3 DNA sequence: TGTGCCAGCAGCTTAGCTTTTAGTGACAGGGGAATCTATGGCTACACCTTC. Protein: CASSLAFSDRGIYGYTF. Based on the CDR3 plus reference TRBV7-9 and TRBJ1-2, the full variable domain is DTGVSQNPRHKITKRGQNVTFRCDPISEHNRLYWYRQTLGQGPEFLTYFQNEAQLEKSRLLSDRFSAERPKGSFSTLEIQRTEQGDSAMYLCASSLAFSDRGIYGYTFGSGTRLTVV.

CDR3 nucleotides: TGTGCCACCAAGAGGGAGGGCCTTGGCAATGAGCAGTTCTTC. Its translation is CATKREGLGNEQFF. This chain joins TRBV2 and TRBJ2-1; 7 positions agree with TRBD2. With V trimmed by 10 bases and J by 6 bases, 12 bases remained unmatched. This CDR3 has 14 amino acids. The V gene's germline CDR1 is SNHLY and CDR2 FYNNEI.

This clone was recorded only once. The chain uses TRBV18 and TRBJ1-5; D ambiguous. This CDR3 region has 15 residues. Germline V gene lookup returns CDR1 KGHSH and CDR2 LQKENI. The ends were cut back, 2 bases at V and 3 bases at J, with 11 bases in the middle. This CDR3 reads CASSPEGRLNQPQHF. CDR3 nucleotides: TGTGCCAGCTCACCAGAGGGCAGGCTCAATCAGCCCCAGCATTTT.

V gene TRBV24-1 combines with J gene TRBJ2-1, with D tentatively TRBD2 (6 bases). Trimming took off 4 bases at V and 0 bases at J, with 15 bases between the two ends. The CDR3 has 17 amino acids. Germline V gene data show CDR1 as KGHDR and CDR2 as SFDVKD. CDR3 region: CATSDAGPPNSYNEQFF. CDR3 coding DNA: TGTGCCACCAGTGACGCGGGACCGCCAAACTCCTACAATGAGCAGTTCTTC.

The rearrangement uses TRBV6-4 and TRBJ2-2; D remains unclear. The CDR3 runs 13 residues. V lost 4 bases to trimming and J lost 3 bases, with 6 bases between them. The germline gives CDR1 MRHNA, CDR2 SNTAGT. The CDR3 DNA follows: TGTGCCAGCAGTGCCAGTTACACCGGGGAGCTGTTTTTT. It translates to CASSASYTGELFF.

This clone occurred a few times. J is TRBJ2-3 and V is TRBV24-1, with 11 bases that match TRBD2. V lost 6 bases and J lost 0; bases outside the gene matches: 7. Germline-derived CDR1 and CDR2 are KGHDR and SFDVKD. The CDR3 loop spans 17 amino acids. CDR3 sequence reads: CATSPGTSGGSTDTQYF. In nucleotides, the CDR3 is TGTGCCACCAGTCCCGGGACTAGCGGAGGTAGCACAGATACGCAGTATTTT.

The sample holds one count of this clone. DNA for the CDR3: TGTGCCAGCAGCTTACTAGCGGGAGTAGGAGAGCAGTACTTC. Residues: CASSLLAGVGEQYF. The chain links TRBV11-2 to TRBJ2-7; 10 bases are shared with TRBD2. The CDR3 loop spans 14 amino acids. Germline lookup yields CDR1 SGHAT and CDR2 FQNNGV. The V segment lost 2 bases and the J segment 7 bases; nucleotides outside the gene matches: 5. Combining the CDR3 with reference TRBV11-2 and TRBJ2-7 gives the whole variable domain EAGVAQSPRYKIIEKRQSVAFWCNPISGHATLYWYQQILGQGPKLLIQFQNNGVVDDSQLPKDRFSAERLKGVDSTLKIQPAKLEDSAVYLCASSLLAGVGEQYFGPGTRLTVT.

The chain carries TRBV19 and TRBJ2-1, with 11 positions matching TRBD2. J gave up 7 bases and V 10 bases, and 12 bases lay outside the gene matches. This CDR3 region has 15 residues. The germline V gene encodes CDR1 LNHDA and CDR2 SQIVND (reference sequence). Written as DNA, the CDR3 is TGTGCCACCCGGATTACTAGCGGGAGCCAGAATGAGCAGTTCTTC. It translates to CATRITSGSQNEQFF.

CDR3 DNA: TGTGCCAGCAGTTTATTCGGATGGAGAGTAGGAGCTGCAACTAATGAAAAACTGTTTTTT. The encoded protein is CASSLFGWRVGAATNEKLFF. The J gene is TRBJ1-4, the V gene TRBV28, with D uncertain. The CDR3 has 20 amino acids. V was cut by 1 base and J by 0 bases, with 21 bases left in between. The germline CDR1 and CDR2 sequences are MDHEN and SYDVKM.

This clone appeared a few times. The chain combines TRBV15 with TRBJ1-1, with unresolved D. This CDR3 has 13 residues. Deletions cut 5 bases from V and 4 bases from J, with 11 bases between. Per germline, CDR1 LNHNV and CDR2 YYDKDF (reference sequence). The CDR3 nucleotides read TGTGCCACCAGCGCCTCCCGGGGCACTGAAGCTTTCTTT. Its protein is CATSASRGTEAFF.

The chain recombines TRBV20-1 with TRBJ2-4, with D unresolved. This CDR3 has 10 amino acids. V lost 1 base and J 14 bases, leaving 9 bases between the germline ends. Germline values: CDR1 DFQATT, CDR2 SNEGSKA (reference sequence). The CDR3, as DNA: TGCAGTGCTAGAGGGCCCGTCGAGTACTTC. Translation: CSARGPVEYF.

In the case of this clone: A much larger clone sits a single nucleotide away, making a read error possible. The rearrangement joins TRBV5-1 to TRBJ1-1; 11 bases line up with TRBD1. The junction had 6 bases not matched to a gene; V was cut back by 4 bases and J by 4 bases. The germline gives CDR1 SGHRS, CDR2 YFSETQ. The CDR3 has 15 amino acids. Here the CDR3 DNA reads TGCGCCAGCAGCAGACCCGGGACAGGGGGCACTGAAGCTTTCTTT. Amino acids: CASSRPGTGGTEAFF. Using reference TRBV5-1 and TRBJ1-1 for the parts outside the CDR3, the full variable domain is KAGVTQTPRYLIKTRGQQVTLSCSPISGHRSVSWYQQTPGQGLQFLFEYFSETQRNKGNFPGRFSGRQFSNSRSEMNVSTLELGDSALYLCASSRPGTGGTEAFFGQGTRLTVV.

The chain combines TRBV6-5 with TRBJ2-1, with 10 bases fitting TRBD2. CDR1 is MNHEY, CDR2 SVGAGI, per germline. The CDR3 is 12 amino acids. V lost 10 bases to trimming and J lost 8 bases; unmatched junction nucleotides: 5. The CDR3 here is CATTGTSDEQFF. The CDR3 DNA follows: TGTGCCACCACCGGGACTAGCGATGAGCAGTTCTTC.

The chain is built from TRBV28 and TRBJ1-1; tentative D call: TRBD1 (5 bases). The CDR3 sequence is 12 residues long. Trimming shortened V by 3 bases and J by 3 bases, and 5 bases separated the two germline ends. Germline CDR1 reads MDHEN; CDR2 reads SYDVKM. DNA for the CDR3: TGTGCCAGCAGTTTGGGGCACACTGAAGCTTTCTTT. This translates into CASSLGHTEAFF.

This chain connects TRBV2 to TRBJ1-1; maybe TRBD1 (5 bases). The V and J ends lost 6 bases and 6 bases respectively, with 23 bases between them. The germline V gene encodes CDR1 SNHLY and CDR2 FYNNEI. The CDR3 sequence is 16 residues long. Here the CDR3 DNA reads TGTGCCAGCAGGAAACGGACGGTAAGCCAGGGCTCTGAAGCTTTCTTT. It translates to CASRKRTVSQGSEAFF.

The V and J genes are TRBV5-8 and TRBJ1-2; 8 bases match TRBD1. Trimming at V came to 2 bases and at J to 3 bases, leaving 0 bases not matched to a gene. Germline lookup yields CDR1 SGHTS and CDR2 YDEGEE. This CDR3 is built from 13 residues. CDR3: CASSLQGDYGYTF. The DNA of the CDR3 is TGTGCCAGCAGCTTACAGGGGGACTATGGCTACACCTTC.

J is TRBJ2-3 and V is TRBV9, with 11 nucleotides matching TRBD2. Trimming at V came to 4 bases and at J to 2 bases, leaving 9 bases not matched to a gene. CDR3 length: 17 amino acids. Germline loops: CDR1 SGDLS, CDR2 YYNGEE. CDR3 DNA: TGTGCCAGCAGCCCCCGGACTAGCGGGTTTTTCACAGATACGCAGTATTTT. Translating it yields CASSPRTSGFFTDTQYF.

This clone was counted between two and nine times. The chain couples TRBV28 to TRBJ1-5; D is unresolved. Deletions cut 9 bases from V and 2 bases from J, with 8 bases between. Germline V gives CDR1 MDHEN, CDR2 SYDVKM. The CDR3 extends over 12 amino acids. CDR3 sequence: CASEMGNQPQHF. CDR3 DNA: TGTGCCAGTGAGATGGGCAATCAGCCCCAGCATTTT.